The 5 T cell receptor beta chains reported below all come from one sample, sequenced in a study of blood T cell repertoires in COVID-19. Only in-frame clones appear in the TCRdb table, and some are missing; sequencing was by immunoSEQ multiplex PCR. The sample contains around 300,000 clones, around 90% of which appear only once. The material sequenced was PBMCs or T cells enriched from blood (not recorded which). The receptors here all came from a woman aged 40-49 years who had recovered from COVID-19.

The J gene is TRBJ1-6, the V gene TRBV12-3 or TRBV12-4; D not resolved. V lost 0 bases and J 9 bases, leaving 6 bases between the germline ends. CDR3 size: 13 residues. In nucleotides, the CDR3 is TGTGCCAGCAGTTTAGCGGCCTCTTCACCCCTCCACTTT. Protein sequence: CASSLAASSPLHF.

This clone is a singleton in its sample. The V and J genes are TRBV7-2 and TRBJ2-1; TRBD1 matches 7 bases. The CDR3 runs to 15 residues. Germline CDR1 reads SGHTA; CDR2 reads FQGNSA. With 2 bases clipped from V and 0 bases from J, the junction kept 1 base outside the gene matches. The DNA for the CDR3 is TGTGCCAGCAGCTTATACAGGGGCTCCTACAATGAGCAGTTCTTC. It translates to CASSLYRGSYNEQFF.

The J gene is TRBJ1-5, the V gene TRBV19; weak D call: TRBD1 (6 bases). V lost 6 bases to trimming and J lost 1 base, with 19 bases between them. Germline V gives CDR1 LNHDA, CDR2 SQIVND (reference sequence). The CDR3 contains 17 residues. CDR3 sequence reads: CASRRQGMFGSNQPQHF. The DNA for the CDR3 is TGTGCCAGTAGGCGGCAGGGGATGTTTGGGAGCAATCAGCCCCAGCATTTT.

This chain joins TRBV7-2 and TRBJ1-6, with D perhaps TRBD1 (5 bases). Germline CDR1 reads SGHTA; CDR2 reads FQGNSA. The CDR3 consists of 15 residues. The germline V and J ends were trimmed by 1 base and 7 bases, with 11 bases remaining between them. Here the CDR3 reads CASSLGEGTNSPLHF. CDR3 sequence (DNA): TGTGCCAGCAGCTTAGGGGAGGGGACGAATTCACCCCTCCACTTT.

This clone occurred a few times. The chain has TRBV7-2 and TRBJ1-2, with D unclear. CDR3 length: 14 amino acids. V was shortened by 0 bases and J by 4 bases, with 9 bases between the two germline ends. Germline CDR1 is SGHTA and CDR2 is FQGNSA. The CDR3 DNA follows: TGTGCCAGCAGCTTAGCCATCGCAGGCTATGGCTACACCTTC. This gives the protein CASSLAIAGYGYTF.